The present T cell receptor (beta chain) was sequenced within a study of T-cell reconstitution after alpha-beta-depleted transplantation in children. Whole-study findings and limits: Several patients had high TCRbeta diversity at day 60; it came from surviving recipient T cells and thymic progenitors. Expanded graft clones, several hundred of them, were reportedly the source of alpha-beta T cells about two months after transplant. Newly made T cells mostly supplied T-cell counts and diversity one year after transplant.

Preparation of the TCRbeta library was carried out with unique molecular identifiers. TCRdb used MiXCR to reprocess the PCR reads, holding one entry per CDR3 protein. Of about 170,000 distinct CDR3 sequences listed, more than 9.5% are singletons. CDR3 length: 17 amino acids. V was pared by 1 base and J by 8 bases, with 23 bases between. From germline, CDR1 is LGHDT and CDR2 YNNKEL (reference sequence). In the case of this clonotype: As yet, its antigen is unknown.

J is TRBJ1-1 and V is TRBV3-1, with a tentative D call TRBD1 (6 bases). The source of this sequence is a boy aged 2-15 years with acute myeloid leukemia, due to receive a stem cell transplant. The sample was PBMCs, taken before TCRalphabeta/CD19-depleted stem cell transplant. This CDR3 is CASSQGLLGHHTSEAFF. The CDR3 DNA reads TGTGCCAGCAGCCAAGGACTTTTGGGACACCATACGAGCGAAGCTTTCTTT.